The 18 T cell receptor beta chains in this list originate from one sample, sequenced in a study of regulatory T cells in long-lasting Graves disease. Specified time point: newly diagnosed GD, antithyroid drugs for less than 3 months. The authors made the TCR library using RNA they extracted from PBMCs. iRepertoire HTBI primers and Arm-PCR of CDR3 regions built TCR beta libraries. Using its own MiXCR run on the multiplex PCR reads, TCRdb lists one record per CDR3 protein. The repertoire holds 550,000 to 600,000 distinct CDR3 sequences, approximately 16% seen once, with approximately 12% in the top ten. The same specimen was also included in a second study, on T cells in Graves' hyperthyroidism and ophthalmopathy.

Sequenced material: peripheral blood mononuclear cells (PBMCs), taken at new diagnosis, from a patient treated with antithyroid drugs. These receptors all stem from a young man with Graves disease.

This clonotype has ten or more counts. This chain links TRBV12-3 or TRBV12-4 with TRBJ1-1; possible D gene TRBD1, 5 bases. V lost 3 bases to trimming and J lost 3 bases, with 11 bases between them. This CDR3 has 14 amino acids. The CDR3 is CASSLLRQYTEAFF. In DNA form, the CDR3 reads TGTGCCAGCAGTTTGCTTCGACAGTACACTGAAGCTTTCTTT.

This clonotype was seen at least ten times. The rearrangement joins TRBV2 to TRBJ2-5; 9 nucleotides line up with TRBD2. The CDR3 consists of 13 residues. Germline V gives CDR1 SNHLY, CDR2 FYNNEI. The J segment lost 9 bases and the V segment lost 2 bases, leaving 4 bases of the junction unmatched. The CDR3 DNA is TGTGCCAGCAGTGAACGGGCGGGGGGGGCCCAGTACTTC. The encoded protein is CASSERAGGAQYF.

This clonotype was seen at least ten times. The genes are TRBV7-9 and TRBJ2-7; 7 nucleotides align to TRBD1. J was trimmed by 5 bases and V by 5 bases; bases with no gene match: 9. The CDR3 has 14 residues. In germline, CDR1 is SEHNR, CDR2 FQNEAQ (reference sequence). The CDR3 here is CASSPGTGVHEQYF. The CDR3 coding sequence is TGTGCCAGCAGCCCCGGAACAGGGGTTCACGAGCAGTACTTC.

In DNA form, the CDR3 reads TGTGCCAGCAGCACCCACCCTCGGACAGGGTTTGACGGGGAGCTGTTTTTT. Translating gives CASSTHPRTGFDGELFF. V and J are TRBV9 and TRBJ2-2; 8 bases map to TRBD1. With V trimmed by 4 bases and J by 7 bases, 15 bases remained unmatched. Germline V gene lookup returns CDR1 SGDLS and CDR2 YYNGEE. CDR3 size: 17 residues.

This clonotype was seen repeatedly, ten times or more. This chain joins TRBV11-1 and TRBJ2-3; D gene ambiguous. V dropped 3 bases and J dropped 6 bases, with 10 bases sitting between them. CDR1 and CDR2 (germline): SGHAT, FQDESV (reference sequence). The CDR3 covers 13 residues. CDR3 protein: CASSLSEPDTQYF. In DNA, the CDR3 is TGTGCCAGCAGCTTGTCGGAACCCGATACGCAGTATTTT.

This clonotype was seen ten or more times. The chain combines TRBV12-3 or TRBV12-4 with TRBJ2-3, with D possibly TRBD2 on 6 matching bases. Between the trimmed V and J ends, which lost 7 bases and 0 bases, there was a span of 14 bases. The CDR3 has 15 amino acids. The CDR3 is CASMTEGTSTDTQYF. CDR3 in DNA: TGTGCCAGCATGACAGAGGGGACTAGCACAGATACGCAGTATTTT.

The table lists this clonotype with many counts. The CDR3 nucleotides read TGTGCCAGCAGCCAGTCGCAGGGGAAGACGGAGACCCAGTACTTC. Its translation: CASSQSQGKTETQYF. This rearrangement joins TRBV14 to TRBJ2-5, with D perhaps TRBD1 (6 bases). This CDR3 has 15 residues. V was trimmed by 3 bases and J by 5 bases, leaving 16 bases between them. Germline V lookup: CDR1 SGHDN, CDR2 FVKESK.

The chain couples TRBV28 to TRBJ1-5; the match to TRBD1 covers 12 bases. The germline CDR1 and CDR2 sequences are MDHEN and SYDVKM. The trim removed 6 bases at V and 0 bases at J, leaving 9 bases unmatched. The CDR3 is made up of 18 amino acids. Here the CDR3 reads CASSRDRGRFISNQPQHF. CDR3 in DNA: TGTGCCAGCAGCAGGGACAGGGGGCGTTTTATTAGCAATCAGCCCCAGCATTTT.

This clonotype was seen many times. V gene TRBV20-1 combines with J gene TRBJ2-1, with TRBD2 matching over 7 bases. The germline V gene has CDR1 DFQATT and CDR2 SNEGSKA (reference sequence). V shed 6 bases, J shed 3 bases, and the junction held 5 bases outside the gene matches. CDR3 size: 13 residues. The CDR3 loop is CSALAVIYNEQFF. DNA for the CDR3: TGCAGTGCGCTAGCGGTGATCTACAATGAGCAGTTCTTC.

There are many counts of this clonotype. J is TRBJ2-1 and V is TRBV7-3, with 9 bases matching TRBD2. This CDR3 region has 16 residues. Germline V CDR1 and CDR2: SGHTA, FQGTGA. V was pared by 5 bases and J by 4 bases, with 9 bases of the junction left unmatched. This CDR3 reads CASSLRGLAGYNEQFF. The CDR3 DNA sequence: TGTGCCAGCAGCCTAAGGGGACTAGCTGGTTACAATGAGCAGTTCTTC.

The chain carries TRBV20-1 and TRBJ2-7; D is uncertain. Germline V lookup: CDR1 DFQATT, CDR2 SNEGSKA (reference sequence). Trimming took 1 base from V and 3 from J, leaving 10 bases between them. The CDR3 runs 13 residues. CDR3 sequence (DNA): TGCAGTGCTAGAGTGCCGGACCTCTACGAGCAGTACTTC. Its protein is CSARVPDLYEQYF.

This clonotype was counted many times. This rearrangement joins TRBV20-1 to TRBJ1-5; D not certain. CDR1 DFQATT and CDR2 SNEGSKA come from the germline V gene (reference sequence). With 5 bases removed from V and 5 bases from J, the gap between germline ends came to 16 bases. CDR3 length: 14 residues. DNA of the CDR3: TGCAGTGCTGGCCCCTTGAATAGGGATCAGCCCCAGCATTTT. Translating gives CSAGPLNRDQPQHF.

V and J are TRBV11-1 and TRBJ1-2, with D possibly TRBD1 on 5 matching bases. CDR1 is SGHAT, CDR2 FQDESV, per germline (reference sequence). The ends were cut back, 3 bases at V and 10 bases at J, with 12 bases in the middle. The CDR3 spans 12 residues. This chain's CDR3 is CASSFGGGDYTF. The CDR3 nucleotides are TGTGCCAGCAGCTTCGGCGGGGGGGACTACACCTTC.

This clonotype turned up a few times. The V gene is TRBV30, the J gene TRBJ2-7, with 8 nucleotides matching TRBD1. CDR3 length equals 13 residues. The J segment lost 3 bases and the V segment lost 1 base, leaving 2 bases of the junction unmatched. The germline V gene has CDR1 GTSNPN and CDR2 SVGIG (reference sequence). CDR3 residues: CAWSDRGFYEQYF. For the CDR3, the DNA is TGTGCCTGGAGTGACAGGGGGTTCTACGAGCAGTACTTC.

The table lists this clonotype with a few counts. V is TRBV9 and J is TRBJ1-1; possibly TRBD1 for D (6 bases). From germline, CDR1 is SGDLS and CDR2 YYNGEE. The CDR3 length is 16 residues. V was cut by 4 bases and J by 5 bases, with 21 bases left in between. CDR3 protein: CASSLTGSGFTTEAFF. CDR3 sequence (DNA): TGTGCCAGCAGCCTTACAGGGTCTGGGTTTACAACTGAAGCTTTCTTT. The full variable domain, rest sourced from reference TRBV9 and TRBJ1-1, is DSGVTQTPKHLITATGQRVTLRCSPRSGDLSVYWYQQSLDQGLQFLIQYYNGEERAKGNILERFSAQQFPDLHSELNLSSLELGDSALYFCASSLTGSGFTTEAFFGQGTRLTVV.

This clonotype was found many times. This chain links TRBV6-2 or TRBV6-3 with TRBJ2-1, with a possible D match to TRBD1 (5 bases). V was pared by 0 bases and J by 2 bases, with 11 bases between. Germline CDR1 MNHEY, CDR2 SVGEGT. This CDR3 spans 16 amino acids. The CDR3 loop is CASSYSRARTYNEQFF. The CDR3 DNA sequence: TGTGCCAGCAGTTACTCCAGGGCGCGGACCTACAATGAGCAGTTCTTC.

This clonotype showed up just a few times. This sequence joins TRBV19 and TRBJ1-1; D is uncertain. The ends were cut back, 2 bases at V and 5 bases at J, with 21 bases in the middle. The CDR3 contains 17 residues. Germline-derived CDR1 and CDR2 are LNHDA and SQIVND (reference sequence). The CDR3 region has the DNA TGTGCCAGTAGTATACTTTCCAGAAGTTTGGGGAGGACTGAAGCTTTCTTT. Residues: CASSILSRSLGRTEAFF.

There are many counts of this clonotype. The genes are TRBV7-9 and TRBJ1-1, with 11 bases lining up with TRBD1. The CDR3 spans 16 residues. Germline-derived CDR1 and CDR2 are SEHNR and FQNEAQ (reference sequence). Losses at the gene ends were 5 bases for V and 4 bases for J; bases not matched to a gene: 9. The CDR3 DNA follows: TGTGCCAGCAGCCTGTCGCGGGGACAGGGGGGCACTGAAGCTTTCTTT. This sequence encodes CASSLSRGQGGTEAFF.